The clone carrying this T cell receptor beta chain was counted once. Its antigen is unknown. This sample stems from a study of T cell responses to AZD1222 COVID-19 vaccine. The CDR3 length is 13 residues. Trimming removed 4 bases from V and 4 bases from J, with 10 bases in between. The germline V gene has CDR1 ENHRY and CDR2 SYGVKD. Points from the study as a whole: It should be noted that donors were predominantly white British and more often female, and clonal diversity was possibly underestimated. Repertoires were sampled only after the peak T cell response.

Sequencing used immunoSEQ multiplex PCR; TCRdb keeps in-frame clones, though not all of them. The top ten hold 1.3% of the sample, which has under 110,000 clones, 90% seen once. The starting material was peripheral blood, obtained on day 0 of AZD1222 vaccination. The receptor comes from an adult in good health. The chain couples TRBV10-3 to TRBJ1-2; possibly TRBD1 for D (5 bases). As DNA, the CDR3 is TGTGCCATCAGTGCTGGGACCGCCTATGGCTACACCTTC. This encodes CAISAGTAYGYTF.